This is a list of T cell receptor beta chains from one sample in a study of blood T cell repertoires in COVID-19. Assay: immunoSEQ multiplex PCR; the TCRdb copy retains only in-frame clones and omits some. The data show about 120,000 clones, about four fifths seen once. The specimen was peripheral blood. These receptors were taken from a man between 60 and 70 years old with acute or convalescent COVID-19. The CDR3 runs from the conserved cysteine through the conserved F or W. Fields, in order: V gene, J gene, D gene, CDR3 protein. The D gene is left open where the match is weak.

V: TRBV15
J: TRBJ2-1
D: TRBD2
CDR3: CATSRPGRSGRSYEQFF

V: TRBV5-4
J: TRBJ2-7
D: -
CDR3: CASSKGSPTYEQYF

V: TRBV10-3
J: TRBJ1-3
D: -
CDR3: CAVQGGNTIYF

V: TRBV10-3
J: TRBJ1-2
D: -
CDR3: CAISENLQGNYGYTF

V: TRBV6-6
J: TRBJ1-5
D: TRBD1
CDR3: CASSYGTENQPQHF

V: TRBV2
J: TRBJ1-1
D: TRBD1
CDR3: CASTLLGQRNTEAFF

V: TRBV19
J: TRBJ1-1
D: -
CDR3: CASSATRGTEAFF

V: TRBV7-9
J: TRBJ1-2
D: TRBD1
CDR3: CASSSQGARNGYTF

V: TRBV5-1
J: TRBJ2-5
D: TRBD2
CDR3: CASSLAFRTSGTKETQYF

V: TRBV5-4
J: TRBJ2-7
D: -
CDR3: CASSPDPGNEQYF

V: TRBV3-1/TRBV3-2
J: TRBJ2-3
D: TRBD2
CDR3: CASSPTGGPDTQYF

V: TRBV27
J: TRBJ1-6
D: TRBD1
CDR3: CASKLDRGYNSPLHF

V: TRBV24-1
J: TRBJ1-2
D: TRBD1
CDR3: CATSDPTGFSGYTF

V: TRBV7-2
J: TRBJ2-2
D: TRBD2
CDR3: CASSLGAGGPLVGELFF

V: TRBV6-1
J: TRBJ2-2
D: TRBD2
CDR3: CASSEDAGGTGELFF